These 20 T cell receptor beta chains were all obtained from the same sample, sequenced in a study of human T cells and chemical hapten exposure. Time point specified: patch test 2, 6 weeks after DPC sensitization. The treatment is: therapeutic diphenylcyclopropenone sensitization with weekly scalp DPC. TCRdb analysed the RACE reads with MiXCR anew, one entry per CDR3 protein. The sample consists of some 84,000 distinct CDR3 sequences, more than 9% of them appearing once. Sample: whole blood, taken in connection with sensitization to the hapten diphenylcyclopropenone (DPC). The source of these receptors is a woman in her 50s with alopecia areata. Some clones in this sample may be carry-over from other donors' samples.

At least ten counts were recorded for this clonotype. The V call is TRBV12-3 or TRBV12-4, the J call TRBJ2-7; D is ambiguous. V was shortened by 4 bases and J by 6 bases, with 16 bases between the two germline ends. This CDR3 comprises 14 residues. The CDR3 DNA reads as TGTGCCAGCAGTTCCGGGCTTACCCGAGTCGAGCAGTACTTC. Translated, it gives CASSSGLTRVEQYF.

This clonotype came up many times. The chain couples TRBV4-3 to TRBJ2-1; 8 nucleotides match TRBD2. The germline gives CDR1 LGHNA, CDR2 YSLEER. After removal of 0 bases from V and 3 bases from J, the junction contained 4 bases not matched to a gene. CDR3 length equals 16 residues. The DNA for the CDR3 is TGCGCCAGCAGCCAAGAAGGGCTAGCGGGCTACAATGAGCAGTTCTTC. It encodes CASSQEGLAGYNEQFF.

V gene TRBV7-2 combines with J gene TRBJ1-1; D not certain. The ends were cut back, 5 bases at V and 5 bases at J, with 12 bases in the middle. The germline V gene has CDR1 SGHTA and CDR2 FQGNSA. The CDR3 spans 13 residues. CDR3 protein: CASSTSPDTEAFF. CDR3 DNA sequence: TGTGCCAGCAGCACATCACCGGATACTGAAGCTTTCTTT.

At least ten counts were recorded for this clonotype. This sequence joins TRBV19 and TRBJ2-3; D may be TRBD2 (6 bases). Per germline, CDR1 LNHDA and CDR2 SQIVND (reference sequence). The V gene lost 8 bases and the J gene lost 1 base, with 16 bases spanning the gap. CDR3 length: 15 amino acids. The CDR3 coding sequence is TGTGCCAGTGGCTGGCGGGATGGAGGCACAGATACGCAGTATTTT. Translation gives CASGWRDGGTDTQYF.

Ten or more counts support this clonotype. The genes are TRBV11-2 and TRBJ2-7; the D is unclear. There are 15 residues in the CDR3. V shed 2 bases and J shed 1 base, with 12 bases lying between them. Per germline, CDR1 SGHAT and CDR2 FQNNGV. The CDR3 bases are TGTGCCAGCAGCTTAACGGATTCCGAATCCTACGAGCAGTACTTC. Protein: CASSLTDSESYEQYF. Full variable domain (missing parts from reference TRBV11-2 and TRBJ2-7): EAGVAQSPRYKIIEKRQSVAFWCNPISGHATLYWYQQILGQGPKLLIQFQNNGVVDDSQLPKDRFSAERLKGVDSTLKIQPAKLEDSAVYLCASSLTDSESYEQYFGPGTRLTVT.

This clonotype showed up many times. The rearrangement joins TRBV11-2 to TRBJ2-7, with 7 bases that match TRBD1. This CDR3 has 14 residues. Germline loops: CDR1 SGHAT, CDR2 FQNNGV. After removal of 11 bases from V and 3 bases from J, the junction contained 13 bases not matched to a gene. CDR3 nucleotides: TGTGCCTCAAAAATCCGGGACAGTGGCTACGAGCAGTACTTC. As protein: CASKIRDSGYEQYF.

The chain carries TRBV14 and TRBJ2-7; 7 bases match TRBD2. Looked up from germline, CDR1 is SGHDN and CDR2 is FVKESK. V lost 3 bases, J lost 5 bases, and 4 bases stayed unmatched. The CDR3 loop spans 13 amino acids. The CDR3 bases are TGTGCCAGCAGCCATTGGGAGGGAGACGAGCAGTACTTC. Translation: CASSHWEGDEQYF.

This clonotype was seen only a few times. This chain links TRBV12-3 or TRBV12-4 with TRBJ2-4, with 9 bases identical to TRBD2. Unmatched junction bases numbered 6, after V lost 3 bases and J lost 6 bases. This CDR3 spans 15 amino acids. Written as DNA, the CDR3 is TGTGCCAGCAGTTTTGTAGCGGGAGATAGAAACATTCAGTACTTC. Translating gives CASSFVAGDRNIQYF.

This clonotype showed up just once. J is TRBJ1-3 and V is TRBV28; D might be TRBD1 (5 bases). Trimming took off 8 bases at V and 9 bases at J, with 17 bases between the two ends. The germline V gene encodes CDR1 MDHEN and CDR2 SYDVKM. This CDR3 is 13 amino acids long. The CDR3 DNA reads TGTGCCAGCCGCGCCGGGGCCCCGATCACCATATATTTT. This translates into CASRAGAPITIYF.

This clonotype was counted ten times or more. The V gene is TRBV4-1, the J gene TRBJ2-5, with 13 bases identical to TRBD2. The ends lost 3 bases at V and 4 bases at J; junction bases unmatched: 8. This CDR3 is built from 17 residues. The V gene's germline CDR1 is MGHRA and CDR2 YSYEKL. The CDR3 DNA reads TGCGCCAGCAGCCAGGGCCGGACTAGCGGGAGTTTAGAGACCCAGTACTTC. Translation: CASSQGRTSGSLETQYF.

The DNA for the CDR3 is TGTGCCAGCAGCCTCTACCCCCTAGCATCTGAGACCCAGTACTTC. Residues: CASSLYPLASETQYF. The chain combines TRBV11-2 with TRBJ2-5; D might be TRBD2 (5 bases). Germline-derived CDR1 and CDR2 are SGHAT and FQNNGV. This CDR3 has 15 residues. V shed 5 bases and J shed 5 bases, with 18 bases lying between them. Combining the CDR3 with reference TRBV11-2 and TRBJ2-5 gives the whole variable domain EAGVAQSPRYKIIEKRQSVAFWCNPISGHATLYWYQQILGQGPKLLIQFQNNGVVDDSQLPKDRFSAERLKGVDSTLKIQPAKLEDSAVYLCASSLYPLASETQYFGPGTRLLVL.

As concerns this clonotype: Compared with germline, one end of the junction differs, possibly owing to a read error. The genes are TRBV7-2 and TRBJ2-2; the D gene is possibly TRBD2 (5 bases). The germline gives CDR1 SGHTA, CDR2 FQGNSA. This CDR3 comprises 15 residues. CDR3 region: CASSLASVNTGELFF. The CDR3 coding sequence is TGTGCCAGCAGTTTAGCGAGCGTGAACACCGGGGAGCTGTTTTTT.

This clonotype was counted a few times. This chain links TRBV7-9 with TRBJ1-2; TRBD1 matches 7 bases. Germline lookup yields CDR1 SEHNR and CDR2 FQNEAQ (reference sequence). The ends lost 2 bases at V and 8 bases at J; junction bases unmatched: 8. The CDR3 contains 14 residues. CDR3 DNA: TGTGCCAGCAGCTTAACGAGGCAGGGGGAAGGCTACACCTTC. It is translated as CASSLTRQGEGYTF.

This clonotype was recorded at least ten times. The chain uses TRBV20-1 and TRBJ1-1; 9 nucleotides line up with TRBD1. This CDR3 region has 15 residues. The germline V gene has CDR1 DFQATT and CDR2 SNEGSKA (reference sequence). The V segment lost 4 bases and the J segment 1 base; nucleotides outside the gene matches: 7. CDR3: CSAKPPGQGNTEAFF. The DNA for the CDR3 is TGCAGTGCTAAGCCCCCGGGACAGGGGAACACTGAAGCTTTCTTT.

The V gene is TRBV7-6, the J gene TRBJ2-7; possibly TRBD1 for D (6 bases). This CDR3 region has 14 residues. The V gene's germline CDR1 is SGHVS and CDR2 FNYEAQ. Trimming removed 6 bases from V and 0 bases from J, with 12 bases in between. The CDR3 DNA reads TGTGCCAGCAGAAGACAGGTTAGCTCCTACGAGCAGTACTTC. Its translation is CASRRQVSSYEQYF.

V usage is TRBV6-1 and J usage is TRBJ2-1; perhaps TRBD1 as D (6 bases). V was clipped by 4 bases and J by 5 bases, with 12 bases between them. This CDR3 is 14 amino acids long. Looked up from germline, CDR1 is MNHNS and CDR2 is SASEGT. CDR3 nucleotides: TGTGCCAGCAGTGCCCAGGGGCCCCACAATGAGCAGTTCTTC. Protein sequence: CASSAQGPHNEQFF.

The sample holds many counts of this clonotype. The genes are TRBV12-3 or TRBV12-4 and TRBJ2-7; weak D call: TRBD2 (5 bases). Trimming stripped 6 bases from V and 5 bases from J, with 11 bases between. This CDR3 has 12 amino acids. CDR3 sequence reads: CASSVRVDEQYF. The CDR3 DNA reads TGTGCCAGCAGCGTGAGGGTAGACGAGCAGTACTTC.

This clonotype came up many times. The rearrangement uses TRBV27 and TRBJ2-3; D gene uncertain. This CDR3 region has 14 residues. CDR1 and CDR2 from the germline V gene are MNHEY and SMNVEV (reference sequence). Trimming took off 4 bases at V and 1 base at J, with 9 bases between the two ends. In DNA, the CDR3 is TGTGCCAGCAGTTGGACCAGGCGCACAGATACGCAGTATTTT. Translation gives CASSWTRRTDTQYF.

This chain connects TRBV2 to TRBJ2-7, with 8 bases lining up with TRBD2. CDR3 length: 14 amino acids. CDR1 SNHLY and CDR2 FYNNEI come from the germline V gene. The V gene end was trimmed by 10 bases and the J gene end by 1 base; junction bases not matched to a gene: 9. As DNA, the CDR3 is TGTGCCATCAAGGTACTAGCGGTATCCTACGAGCAGTACTTC. Amino acid sequence: CAIKVLAVSYEQYF.

This clonotype was seen many times. The chain carries TRBV7-9 and TRBJ1-6; 7 nucleotides align to TRBD1. Trimming cost V 5 bases and J 10 bases; bases outside gene matches: 8. CDR3 length: 14 residues. Germline V CDR1 and CDR2: SEHNR, FQNEAQ (reference sequence). The DNA for the CDR3 is TGTGCCAGCAGCCGACAGGGATTTGACTCACCCCTCCACTTT. It is translated as CASSRQGFDSPLHF.